This section outlines one T cell receptor (beta chain) sequence together with its context. Its cognate antigen has yet to be identified. No qualities accompany the bases; no much larger clone lies one base away. CDR1 and CDR2, looked up from the germline V gene, are SGHTA and FQGNSA. The CDR3, from cysteine to phenylalanine, totals 17 residues. Only the CDR3 region is kept as DNA, spanning 51 bases read in frame from base 1. Unmatched junction bases come to 9, with V trimmed by 1 base and J by 4 bases. The entire amount of isolated RNA was reverse transcribed using the High Capacity cDNA Reverse Transcription Kit, so the sequenced TCRB transcripts were expressed ones. Naive, central memory and regulatory T cell samples underwent deep immunoSEQ sequencing, averaging around 3.7 million total reads per sample. Sorted cells were lysed in RLT buffer and RNA was extracted with DNase-treated RNeasy Micro or Mini kits, depending on cell number. To prevent cross-contamination, each cell subset was processed individually, whereas patient and healthy donor samples were processed jointly. Using the immunoSEQ multiplex PCR, TCRB sequences were amplified from cDNA into 87-bp fragments spanning the CDR3 region. Sequencing of the amplicons was performed on the Illumina HiSeq platform. On the study's bioinformatics: Synthetic template baselines were used to correct PCR bias computationally, reads within Hamming distance 2 were collapsed, and singletons that could not be merged were discarded. Reads were aligned against IMGT so that V, D and J genes, CDR3 length and insertions or deletions at six rearrangement sites could be assigned. Clonotype counts were normalized to sorted cell number within each subset before computing true diversity and Gini coefficients with the tcR R package. Repertoire sharing was quantified using the overlap coefficient calculated on TCRB nucleotide sequences. TCRdb limited this immuneACCESS table to in-frame rearrangements with V and J called. A share of clones is missing; checked studies link under half to unresolved V genes, and the rest is unexplained. The DNA was the basis for D and trimming; V, J and clone size are from that table. The sample data list about 340,000 clones, and 9.3% of these were observed just once. Less than 1.2% of the sample comes from the top ten.

The data stem from a study of beta chain features in type 1 diabetes (dated by TCRdb to 2016 to 2018). Context from the whole study: Patients and healthy donors did not differ in mean age, gender distribution, total cell number or subset yield. A total of 85 million to 140 million sorted cells were examined across all samples, and the number of cells per subset was strongly correlated with RNA yield. In the study, TCRB repertoires of sorted circulating CD4+ T cell subsets from recently diagnosed type 1 diabetes patients were compared with those of matched healthy donors. Whereas all 28 donors provided naive and central memory subsets, regulatory and stem cell-like memory subsets were isolated from just 8 patients and about 8 healthy donors.

Each donor gave one peripheral blood draw, roughly 120 mL on average, collected into heparinised tubes. A BD FACSAria II and a panel including CD45RO, CCR7, CD25, CD127, CD95 and CD27 were used to sort naive, central memory, regulatory and stem cell-like memory CD4+ T cells. Every sorted population had a purity above 95%. PBMCs were isolated immediately by Lymphoprep density gradient centrifugation and stained directly without culture. Samples were stained and sorted in pairs, with one healthy donor and one patient per experiment, so that batch effects were minimized. Overall study outcomes, separate from this receptor: Because cDNA was sequenced instead of genomic DNA, activated cells with high expression could be over-represented, although the groups did not differ in activation or CD3 levels. HLA sub-analyses involved small numbers of individuals, so any influence of HLA type on TCRB rearrangement remained unresolved. Shorter templates might have been favored by PCR, but patient and control samples were amplified and corrected together, so both groups would have been affected equally by any skew. A moderate but significant shortening of TCRB CDR3 length was observed in type 1 diabetes patients in all four CD4+ subsets. The naive, central memory and regulatory TCRB repertoires appeared to resemble one another more closely among patients than among healthy donors. Fewer insertions and more nucleotide deletions at VDJ recombination sites were observed in patients with type 1 diabetes, implying thymic rearrangement abnormalities.

Rearrangement joined TRBV7-2 to TRBJ1-3, with TRBD1 matching 8 junction bases. This TCR came from a man in his thirties or forties with type 1 diabetes. The specimen sequenced was central memory CD4+ T cells from blood. The CDR3 loop reads CASSLVRGQGRGNTIYF. The nucleotide sequence reads TGTGCCAGCAGCTTAGTACGAGGACAGGGTCGAGGAAACACCATATATTTT.